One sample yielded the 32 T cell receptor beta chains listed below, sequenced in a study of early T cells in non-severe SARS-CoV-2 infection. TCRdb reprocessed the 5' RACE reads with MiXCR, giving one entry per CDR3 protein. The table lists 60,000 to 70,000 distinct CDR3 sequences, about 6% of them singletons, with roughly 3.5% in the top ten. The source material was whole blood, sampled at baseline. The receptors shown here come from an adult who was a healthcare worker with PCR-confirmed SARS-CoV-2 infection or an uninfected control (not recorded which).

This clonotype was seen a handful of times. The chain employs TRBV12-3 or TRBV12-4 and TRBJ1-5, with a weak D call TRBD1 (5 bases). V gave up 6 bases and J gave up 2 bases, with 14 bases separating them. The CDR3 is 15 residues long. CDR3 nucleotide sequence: TGTGCCAGCAGGGAGACAGTTTCGCGCAATCAGCCCCAGCATTTT. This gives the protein CASRETVSRNQPQHF.

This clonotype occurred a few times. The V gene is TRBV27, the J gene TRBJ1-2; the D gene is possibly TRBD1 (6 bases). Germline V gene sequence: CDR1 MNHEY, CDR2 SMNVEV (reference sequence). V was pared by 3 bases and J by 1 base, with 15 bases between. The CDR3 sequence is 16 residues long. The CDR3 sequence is CASSFRGWGLNYGYTF. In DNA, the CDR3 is TGTGCCAGCAGTTTCAGGGGATGGGGCCTTAACTATGGCTACACCTTC.

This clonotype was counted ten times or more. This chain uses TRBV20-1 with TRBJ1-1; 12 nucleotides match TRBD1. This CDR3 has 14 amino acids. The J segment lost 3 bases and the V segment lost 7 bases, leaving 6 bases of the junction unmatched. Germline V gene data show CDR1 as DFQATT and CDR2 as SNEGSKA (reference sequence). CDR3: CSVGQGAGDTEAFF. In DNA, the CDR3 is TGCAGTGTGGGACAGGGGGCCGGCGACACTGAAGCTTTCTTT.

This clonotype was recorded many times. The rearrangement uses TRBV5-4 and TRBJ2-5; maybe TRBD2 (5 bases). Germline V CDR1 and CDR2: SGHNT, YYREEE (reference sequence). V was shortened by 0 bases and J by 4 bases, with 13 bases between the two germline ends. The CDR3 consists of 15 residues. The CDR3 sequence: CASSLGRYGGETQYF. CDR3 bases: TGTGCCAGCAGCTTGGGGCGCTACGGAGGAGAGACCCAGTACTTC.

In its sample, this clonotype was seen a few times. The CDR3, as DNA: TGTGCCAGCAGGGAGGGACTACCCACGGATACGCAGTATTTT. Residues: CASREGLPTDTQYF. This chain uses TRBV28 with TRBJ2-3, with TRBD2 matching 7 bases. CDR3 length: 14 amino acids. Germline V gives CDR1 MDHEN, CDR2 SYDVKM. Germline trimming cut 6 bases from V and 6 bases from J; bases unmatched to any gene: 9.

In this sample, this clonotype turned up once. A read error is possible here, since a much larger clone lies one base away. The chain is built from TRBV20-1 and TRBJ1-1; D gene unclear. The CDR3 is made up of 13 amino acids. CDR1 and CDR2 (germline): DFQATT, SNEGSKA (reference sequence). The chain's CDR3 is CSAGELQNTEAFF. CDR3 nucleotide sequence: TGCAGTGCTGGAGAACTACAGAACACTGAAGCTTTCTTT.

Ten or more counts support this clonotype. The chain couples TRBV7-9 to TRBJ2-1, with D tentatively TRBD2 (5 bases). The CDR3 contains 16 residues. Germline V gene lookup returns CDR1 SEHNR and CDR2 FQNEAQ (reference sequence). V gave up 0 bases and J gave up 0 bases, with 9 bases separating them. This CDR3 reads CASSLAGGFSYNEQFF. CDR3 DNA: TGTGCCAGCAGCTTAGCTGGCGGGTTCTCCTACAATGAGCAGTTCTTC.

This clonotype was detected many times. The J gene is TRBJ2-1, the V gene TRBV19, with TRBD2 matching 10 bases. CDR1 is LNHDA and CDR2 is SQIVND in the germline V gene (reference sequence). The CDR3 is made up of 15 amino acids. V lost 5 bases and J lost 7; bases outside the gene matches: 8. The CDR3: CASSVAGGARNEQFF. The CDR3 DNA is TGTGCCAGTAGTGTAGCGGGAGGCGCGAGGAATGAGCAGTTCTTC.

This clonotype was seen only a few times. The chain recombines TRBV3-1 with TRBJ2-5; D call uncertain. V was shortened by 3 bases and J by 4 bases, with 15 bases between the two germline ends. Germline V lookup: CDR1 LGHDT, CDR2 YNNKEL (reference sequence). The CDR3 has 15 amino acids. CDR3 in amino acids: CASSHSTTFGETQYF. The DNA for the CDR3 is TGTGCCAGCAGCCATTCTACTACCTTCGGAGAGACCCAGTACTTC.

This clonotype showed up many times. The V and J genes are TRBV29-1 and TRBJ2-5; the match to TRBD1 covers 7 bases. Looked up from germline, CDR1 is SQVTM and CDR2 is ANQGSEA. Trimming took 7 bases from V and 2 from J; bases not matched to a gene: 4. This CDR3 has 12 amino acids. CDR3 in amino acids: CSGMTGQETQYF. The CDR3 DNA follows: TGCAGCGGAATGACAGGGCAAGAGACCCAGTACTTC.

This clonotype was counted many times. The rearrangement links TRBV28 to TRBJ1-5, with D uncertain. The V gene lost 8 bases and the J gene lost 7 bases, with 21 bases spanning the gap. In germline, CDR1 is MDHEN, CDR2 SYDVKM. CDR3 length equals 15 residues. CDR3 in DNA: TGTGCCAGCGGTTCTAATTTCTTGGGAATCCAGCCCCAGCATTTT. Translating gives CASGSNFLGIQPQHF.

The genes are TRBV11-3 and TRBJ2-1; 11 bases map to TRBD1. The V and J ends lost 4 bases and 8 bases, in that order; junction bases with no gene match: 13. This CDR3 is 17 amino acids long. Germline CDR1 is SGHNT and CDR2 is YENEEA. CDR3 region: CASSSGARTGGEDEQFF. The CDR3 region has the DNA TGTGCCAGCAGCTCGGGGGCCAGGACAGGGGGCGAGGATGAGCAGTTCTTC.

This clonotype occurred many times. This CDR3 reads CASSLSSGQGWYEQYF. CDR3 DNA: TGTGCCAGCAGCTTAAGTTCGGGACAGGGATGGTACGAGCAGTACTTC. The genes are TRBV9 and TRBJ2-7; TRBD1 aligns across 9 bases. The germline gives CDR1 SGDLS, CDR2 YYNGEE. The J segment lost 4 bases and the V segment lost 4 bases, leaving 12 bases of the junction unmatched. The length of the CDR3 is 16 residues. Using reference TRBV9 and TRBJ2-7 for the parts outside the CDR3, the full variable domain is DSGVTQTPKHLITATGQRVTLRCSPRSGDLSVYWYQQSLDQGLQFLIQYYNGEERAKGNILERFSAQQFPDLHSELNLSSLELGDSALYFCASSLSSGQGWYEQYFGPGTRLTVT.

Written as DNA, the CDR3 is TGTGCCTGGAGTGCCTGGGCTAGCGGGATGGGGAATGAGCAGTTCTTC. Translating it yields CAWSAWASGMGNEQFF. The chain couples TRBV30 to TRBJ2-1; 9 bases agree with TRBD2. CDR1 and CDR2 (germline): GTSNPN, SVGIG (reference sequence). With 1 base clipped from V and 7 bases from J, the junction kept 11 bases outside the gene matches. CDR3 length equals 16 residues.

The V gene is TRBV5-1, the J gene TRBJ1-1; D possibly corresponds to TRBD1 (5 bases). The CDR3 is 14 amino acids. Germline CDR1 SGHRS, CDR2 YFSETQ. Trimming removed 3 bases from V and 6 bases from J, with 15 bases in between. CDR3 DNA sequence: TGCGCCAGCAGCTCCTCGGGGCAGACCCCTGAAGCTTTCTTT. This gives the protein CASSSSGQTPEAFF.

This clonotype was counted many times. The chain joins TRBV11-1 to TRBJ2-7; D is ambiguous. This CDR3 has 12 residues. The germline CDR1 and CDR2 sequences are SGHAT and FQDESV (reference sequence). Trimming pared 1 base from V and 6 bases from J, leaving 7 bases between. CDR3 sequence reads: CASSLGWTEQYF. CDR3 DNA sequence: TGTGCCAGCAGCTTAGGCTGGACCGAGCAGTACTTC. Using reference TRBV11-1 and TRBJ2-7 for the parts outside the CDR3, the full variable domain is EAEVAQSPRYKITEKSQAVAFWCDPISGHATLYWYRQILGQGPELLVQFQDESVVDDSQLPKDRFSAERLKGVDSTLKIQPAELGDSAMYLCASSLGWTEQYFGPGTRLTVT.

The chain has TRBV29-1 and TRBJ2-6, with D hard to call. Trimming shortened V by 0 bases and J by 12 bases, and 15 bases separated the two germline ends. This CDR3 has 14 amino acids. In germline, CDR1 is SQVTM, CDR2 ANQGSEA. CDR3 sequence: CSVEDPRLPVVLTF. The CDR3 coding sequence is TGCAGCGTTGAAGATCCACGTCTCCCGGTCGTCCTGACTTTC.

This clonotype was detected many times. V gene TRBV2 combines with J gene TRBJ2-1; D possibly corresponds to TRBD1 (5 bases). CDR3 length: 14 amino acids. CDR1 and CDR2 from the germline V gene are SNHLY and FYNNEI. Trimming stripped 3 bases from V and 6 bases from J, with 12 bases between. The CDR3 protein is CASSEVSGRNEQFF. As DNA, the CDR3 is TGTGCCAGCAGTGAGGTTTCAGGGCGCAATGAGCAGTTCTTC.

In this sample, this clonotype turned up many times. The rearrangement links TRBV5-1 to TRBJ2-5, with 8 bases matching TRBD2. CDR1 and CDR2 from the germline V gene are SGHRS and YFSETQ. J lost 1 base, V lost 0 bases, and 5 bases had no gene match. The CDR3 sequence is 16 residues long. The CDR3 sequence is CASSLGAGVAQETQYF. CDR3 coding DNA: TGCGCCAGCAGCTTGGGAGCGGGAGTCGCCCAAGAGACCCAGTACTTC.

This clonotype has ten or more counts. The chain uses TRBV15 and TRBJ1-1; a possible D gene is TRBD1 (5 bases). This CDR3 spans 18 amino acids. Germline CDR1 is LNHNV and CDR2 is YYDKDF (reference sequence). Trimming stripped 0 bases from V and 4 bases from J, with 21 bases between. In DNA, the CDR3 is TGTGCCACCAGCAGAGATAAGGGACTTTTTGTGGAGAGCACTGAAGCTTTCTTT. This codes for CATSRDKGLFVESTEAFF.

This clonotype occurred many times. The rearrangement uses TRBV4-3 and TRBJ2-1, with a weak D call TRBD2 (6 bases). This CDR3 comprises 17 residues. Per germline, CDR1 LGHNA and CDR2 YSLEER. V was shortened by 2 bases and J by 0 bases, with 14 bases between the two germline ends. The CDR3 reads CASSQFFSGSSYNEQFF. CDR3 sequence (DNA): TGCGCCAGCAGCCAATTCTTTAGCGGTAGCTCCTACAATGAGCAGTTCTTC.

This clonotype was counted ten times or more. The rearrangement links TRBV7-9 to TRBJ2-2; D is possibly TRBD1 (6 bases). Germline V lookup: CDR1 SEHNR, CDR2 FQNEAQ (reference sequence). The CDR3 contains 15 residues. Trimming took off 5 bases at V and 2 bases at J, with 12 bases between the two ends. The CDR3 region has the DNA TGTGCCAGCAGCACCCTACAGGGAAACACCGGGGAGCTGTTTTTT. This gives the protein CASSTLQGNTGELFF.

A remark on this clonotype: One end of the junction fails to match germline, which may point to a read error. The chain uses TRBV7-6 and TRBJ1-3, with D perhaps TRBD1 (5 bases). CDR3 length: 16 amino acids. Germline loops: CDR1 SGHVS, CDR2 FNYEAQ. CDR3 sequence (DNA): TGTGGCAGCAGCTTAAATACAGGCTCCTCTGGAAACACCATATATTTT. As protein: CGSSLNTGSSGNTIYF.

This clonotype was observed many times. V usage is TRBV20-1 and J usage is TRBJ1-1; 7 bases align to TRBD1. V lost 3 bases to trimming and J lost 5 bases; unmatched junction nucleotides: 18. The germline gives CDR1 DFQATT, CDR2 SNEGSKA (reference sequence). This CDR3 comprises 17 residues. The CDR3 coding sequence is TGCAGTGCTAGCGTTTTTGGTACGGAGGGGGCGAGGACTGAAGCTTTCTTT. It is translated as CSASVFGTEGARTEAFF.

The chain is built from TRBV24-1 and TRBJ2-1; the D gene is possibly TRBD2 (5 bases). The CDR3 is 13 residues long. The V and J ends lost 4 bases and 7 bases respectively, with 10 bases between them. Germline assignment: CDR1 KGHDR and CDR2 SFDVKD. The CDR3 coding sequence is TGTGCCACCAGTGAGGAACCGGGGAATGAGCAGTTCTTC. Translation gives CATSEEPGNEQFF.

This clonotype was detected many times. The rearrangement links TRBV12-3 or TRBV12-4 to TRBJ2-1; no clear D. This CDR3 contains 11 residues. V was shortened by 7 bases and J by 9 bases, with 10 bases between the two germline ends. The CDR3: CASTLRSEQFF. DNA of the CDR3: TGTGCCAGCACTCTTAGGTCTGAGCAGTTCTTC.

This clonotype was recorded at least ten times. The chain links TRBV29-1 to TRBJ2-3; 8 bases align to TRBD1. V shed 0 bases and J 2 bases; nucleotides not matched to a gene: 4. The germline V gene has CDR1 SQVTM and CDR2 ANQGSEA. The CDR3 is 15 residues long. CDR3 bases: TGCAGCGTTGAAGAAACAGGGGGGTACACAGATACGCAGTATTTT. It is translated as CSVEETGGYTDTQYF.

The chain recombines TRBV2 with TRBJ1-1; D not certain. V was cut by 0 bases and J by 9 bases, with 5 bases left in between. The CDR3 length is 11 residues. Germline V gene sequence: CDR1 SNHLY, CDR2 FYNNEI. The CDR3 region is CASSEARKAFF. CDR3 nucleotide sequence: TGTGCCAGCAGTGAAGCGCGGAAAGCTTTCTTT.

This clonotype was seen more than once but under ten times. The CDR3 region has the DNA TGCAGTGCTAGAGATCAGGGAGTTAGCAATCAGCCCCAGCATTTT. This encodes CSARDQGVSNQPQHF. The rearrangement uses TRBV20-1 and TRBJ1-5, with D possibly being TRBD1 (5 bases). V was pared by 0 bases and J by 0 bases, with 9 bases between. CDR3 size: 15 residues. Germline loops: CDR1 DFQATT, CDR2 SNEGSKA (reference sequence).

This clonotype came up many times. The CDR3 sequence: CASSLDGTGGLNEQFF. CDR3 coding DNA: TGTGCCAGCAGCTTAGACGGGACAGGGGGCCTCAATGAGCAGTTCTTC. The rearrangement joins TRBV11-3 to TRBJ2-1; 12 bases match TRBD1. V trimming: 0 bases; J trimming: 6 bases; junction bases outside the gene matches: 3. This CDR3 region has 16 residues. Germline V gene lookup returns CDR1 SGHNT and CDR2 YENEEA. The entire variable domain, with the rest obtained from reference TRBV11-3 and TRBJ2-1, is as follows: EAGVVQSPRYKIIEKKQPVAFWCNPISGHNTLYWYLQNLGQGPELLIRYENEEAVDDSQLPKDRFSAERLKGVDSTLKIQPAELGDSAVYLCASSLDGTGGLNEQFFGPGTRLTVL.

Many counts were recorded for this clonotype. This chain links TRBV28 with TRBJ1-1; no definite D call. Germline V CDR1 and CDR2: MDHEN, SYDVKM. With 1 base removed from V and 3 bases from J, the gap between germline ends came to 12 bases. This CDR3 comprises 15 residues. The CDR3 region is CASSLFRGGDTEAFF. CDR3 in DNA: TGTGCCAGCAGTTTATTCCGGGGTGGGGACACTGAAGCTTTCTTT.

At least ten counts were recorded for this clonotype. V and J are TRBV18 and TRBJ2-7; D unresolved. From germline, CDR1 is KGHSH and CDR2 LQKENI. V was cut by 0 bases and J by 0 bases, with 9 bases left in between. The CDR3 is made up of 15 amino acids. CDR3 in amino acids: CASSPPGSYSYEQYF. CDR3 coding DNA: TGTGCCAGCTCACCACCGGGGTCCTACTCCTACGAGCAGTACTTC.